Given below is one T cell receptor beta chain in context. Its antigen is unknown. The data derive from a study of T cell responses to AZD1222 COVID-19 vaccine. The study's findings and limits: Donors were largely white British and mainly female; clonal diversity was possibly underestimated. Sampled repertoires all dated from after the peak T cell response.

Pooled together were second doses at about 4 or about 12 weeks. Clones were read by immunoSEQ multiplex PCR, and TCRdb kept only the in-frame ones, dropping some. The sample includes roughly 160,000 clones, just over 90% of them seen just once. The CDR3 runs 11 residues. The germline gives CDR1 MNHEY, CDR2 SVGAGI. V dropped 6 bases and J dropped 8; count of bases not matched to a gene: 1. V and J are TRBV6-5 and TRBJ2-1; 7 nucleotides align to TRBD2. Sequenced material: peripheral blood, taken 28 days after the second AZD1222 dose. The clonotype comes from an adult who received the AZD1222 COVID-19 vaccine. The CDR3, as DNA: TGTGCCAGCAGGGGGGGGGATGAGCAGTTCTTC. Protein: CASRGGDEQFF.